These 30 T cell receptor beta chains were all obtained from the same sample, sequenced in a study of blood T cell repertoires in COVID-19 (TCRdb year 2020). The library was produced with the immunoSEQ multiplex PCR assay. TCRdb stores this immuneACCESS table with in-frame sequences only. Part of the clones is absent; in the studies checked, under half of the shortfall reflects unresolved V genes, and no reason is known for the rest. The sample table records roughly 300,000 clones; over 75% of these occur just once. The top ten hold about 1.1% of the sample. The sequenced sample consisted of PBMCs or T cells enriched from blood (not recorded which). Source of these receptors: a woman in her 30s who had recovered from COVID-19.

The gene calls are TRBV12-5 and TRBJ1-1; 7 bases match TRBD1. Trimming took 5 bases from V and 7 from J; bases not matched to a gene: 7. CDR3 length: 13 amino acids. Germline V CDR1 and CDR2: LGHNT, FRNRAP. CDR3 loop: CASGLGGDSEAFF. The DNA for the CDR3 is TGTGCTAGTGGTCTTGGAGGGGACAGTGAAGCTTTCTTT.

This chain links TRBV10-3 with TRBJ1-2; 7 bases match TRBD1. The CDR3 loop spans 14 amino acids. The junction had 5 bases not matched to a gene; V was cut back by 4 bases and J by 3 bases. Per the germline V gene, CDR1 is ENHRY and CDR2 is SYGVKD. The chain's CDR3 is CAISGTGTDYGYTF. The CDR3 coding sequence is TGTGCCATCAGTGGGACCGGGACAGACTATGGCTACACCTTC.

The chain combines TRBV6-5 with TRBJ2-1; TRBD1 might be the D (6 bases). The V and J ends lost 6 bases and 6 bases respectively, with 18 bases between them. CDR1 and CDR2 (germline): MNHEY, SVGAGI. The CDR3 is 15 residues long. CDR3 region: CASRPGAQYRNEQFF. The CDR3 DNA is TGTGCCAGCAGGCCAGGGGCCCAATACCGCAATGAGCAGTTCTTC.

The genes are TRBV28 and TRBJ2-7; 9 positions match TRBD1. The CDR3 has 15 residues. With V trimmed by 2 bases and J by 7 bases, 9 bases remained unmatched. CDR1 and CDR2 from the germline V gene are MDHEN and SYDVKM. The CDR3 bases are TGTGCCAGCAGTTTAGCGGCCGAGACAGGGGGGGAGCAGTACTTC. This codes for CASSLAAETGGEQYF.

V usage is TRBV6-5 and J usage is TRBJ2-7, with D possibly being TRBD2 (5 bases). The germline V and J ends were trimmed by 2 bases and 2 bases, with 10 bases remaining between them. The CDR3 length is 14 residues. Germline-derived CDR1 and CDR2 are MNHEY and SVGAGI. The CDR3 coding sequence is TGTGCCAGCAGTTACGGGGAGAAAACCTACGAGCAGTACTTC. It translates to CASSYGEKTYEQYF.

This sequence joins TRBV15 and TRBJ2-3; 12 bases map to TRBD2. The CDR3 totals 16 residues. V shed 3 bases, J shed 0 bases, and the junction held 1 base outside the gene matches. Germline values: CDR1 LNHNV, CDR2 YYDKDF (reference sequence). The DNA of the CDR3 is TGTGCCACCAGCAGGGGGACTAGCGGGAGCACAGATACGCAGTATTTT. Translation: CATSRGTSGSTDTQYF. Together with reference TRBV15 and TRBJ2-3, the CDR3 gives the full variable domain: DAMVIQNPRYQVTQFGKPVTLSCSQTLNHNVMYWYQQKSSQAPKLLFHYYDKDFNNEADTPDNFQSRRPNTSFCFLDIRSPGLGDTAMYLCATSRGTSGSTDTQYFGPGTRLTVL.

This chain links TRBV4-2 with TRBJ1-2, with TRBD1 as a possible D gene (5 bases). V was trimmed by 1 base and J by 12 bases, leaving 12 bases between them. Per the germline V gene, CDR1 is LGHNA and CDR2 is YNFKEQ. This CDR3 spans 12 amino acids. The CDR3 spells CASSQVSRVHTF. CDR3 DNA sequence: TGTGCCAGCAGCCAAGTATCCAGGGTCCACACCTTC.

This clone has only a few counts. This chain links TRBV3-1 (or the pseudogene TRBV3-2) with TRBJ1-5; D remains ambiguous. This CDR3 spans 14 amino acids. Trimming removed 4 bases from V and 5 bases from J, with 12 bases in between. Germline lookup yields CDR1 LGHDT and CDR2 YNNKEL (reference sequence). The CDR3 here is CASSPSTNHQPQHF. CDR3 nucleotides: TGTGCCAGCAGCCCTTCGACAAACCATCAGCCCCAGCATTTT.

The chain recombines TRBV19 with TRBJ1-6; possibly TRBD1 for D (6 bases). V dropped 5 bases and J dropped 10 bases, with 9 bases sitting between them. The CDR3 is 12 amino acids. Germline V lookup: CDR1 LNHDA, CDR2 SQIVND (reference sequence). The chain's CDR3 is CASSAQGSPLHF. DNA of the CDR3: TGTGCCAGTAGTGCACAGGGCTCACCCCTCCACTTT.

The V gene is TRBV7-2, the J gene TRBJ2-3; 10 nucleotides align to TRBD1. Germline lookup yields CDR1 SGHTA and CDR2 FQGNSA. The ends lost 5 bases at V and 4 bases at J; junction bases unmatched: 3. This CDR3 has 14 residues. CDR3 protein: CASSTGTGADTQYF. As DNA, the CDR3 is TGTGCCAGCAGCACAGGGACAGGGGCAGATACGCAGTATTTT. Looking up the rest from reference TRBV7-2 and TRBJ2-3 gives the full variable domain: GAGVSQSPSNKVTEKGKDVELRCDPISGHTALYWYRQSLGQGLEFLIYFQGNSAPDKSGLPSDRFSAERTGGSVSTLTIQRTQQEDSAVYLCASSTGTGADTQYFGPGTRLTVL.

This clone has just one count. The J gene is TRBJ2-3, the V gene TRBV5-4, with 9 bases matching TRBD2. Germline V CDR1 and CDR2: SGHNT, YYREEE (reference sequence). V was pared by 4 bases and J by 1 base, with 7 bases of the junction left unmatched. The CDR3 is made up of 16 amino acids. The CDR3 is CASSGPGGRGTDTQYF. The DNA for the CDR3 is TGTGCCAGCAGCGGCCCGGGCGGGAGGGGCACAGATACGCAGTATTTT.

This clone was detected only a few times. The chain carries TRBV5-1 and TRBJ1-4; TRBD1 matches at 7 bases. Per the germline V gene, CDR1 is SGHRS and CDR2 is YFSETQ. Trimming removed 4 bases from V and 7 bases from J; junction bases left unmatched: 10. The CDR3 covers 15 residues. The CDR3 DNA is TGCGCCAGCAGCAGTGGGACAGCTTCTACTGAAAAACTGTTTTTT. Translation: CASSSGTASTEKLFF.

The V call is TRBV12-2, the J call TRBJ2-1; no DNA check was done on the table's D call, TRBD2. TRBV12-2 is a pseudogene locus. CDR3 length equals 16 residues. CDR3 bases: TGTGCAAGTCGCTTAGTGAAGGGAGACTCCTACAATGAGCAGTTCTTC. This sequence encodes CASRLVKGDSYNEQFF.

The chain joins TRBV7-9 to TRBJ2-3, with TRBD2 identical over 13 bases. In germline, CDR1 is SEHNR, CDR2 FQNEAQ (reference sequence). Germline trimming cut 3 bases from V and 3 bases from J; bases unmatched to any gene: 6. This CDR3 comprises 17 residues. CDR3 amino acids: CASSFHRLAGGTDTQYF. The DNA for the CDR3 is TGTGCCAGCAGCTTCCACAGACTAGCGGGAGGTACAGATACGCAGTATTTT.

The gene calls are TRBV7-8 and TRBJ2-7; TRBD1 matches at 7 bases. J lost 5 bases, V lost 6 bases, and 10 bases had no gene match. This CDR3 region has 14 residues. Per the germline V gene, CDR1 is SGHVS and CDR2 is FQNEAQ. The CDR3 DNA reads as TGTGCCAGCAGTCTCCGGGACAGCGGCAACGAGCAGTACTTC. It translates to CASSLRDSGNEQYF.

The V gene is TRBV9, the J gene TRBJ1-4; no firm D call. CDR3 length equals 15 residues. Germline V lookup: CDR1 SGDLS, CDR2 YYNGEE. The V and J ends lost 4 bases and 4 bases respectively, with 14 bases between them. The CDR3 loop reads CASSPFRQDNEKLFF. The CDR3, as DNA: TGTGCCAGCAGCCCGTTCAGGCAGGATAATGAAAAACTGTTTTTT.

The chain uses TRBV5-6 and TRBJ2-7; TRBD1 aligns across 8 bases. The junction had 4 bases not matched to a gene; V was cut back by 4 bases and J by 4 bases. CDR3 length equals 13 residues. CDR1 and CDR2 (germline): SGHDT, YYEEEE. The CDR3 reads CASSLHRGYEQYF. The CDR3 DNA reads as TGTGCCAGCAGCCTACACAGGGGGTACGAGCAGTACTTC.

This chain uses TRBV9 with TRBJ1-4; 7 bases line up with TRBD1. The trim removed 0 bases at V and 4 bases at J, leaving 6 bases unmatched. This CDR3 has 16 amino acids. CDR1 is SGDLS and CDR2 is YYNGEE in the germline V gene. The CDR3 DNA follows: TGTGCCAGCAGCGTAGAAAACAGGGGCCTTAATGAAAAACTGTTTTTT. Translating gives CASSVENRGLNEKLFF.

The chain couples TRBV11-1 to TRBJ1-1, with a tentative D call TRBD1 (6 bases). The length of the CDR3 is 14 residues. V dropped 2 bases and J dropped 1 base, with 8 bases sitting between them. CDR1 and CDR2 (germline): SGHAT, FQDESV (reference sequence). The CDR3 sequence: CASSLRQANTEAFF. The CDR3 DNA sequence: TGTGCCAGCAGCTTAAGACAGGCGAACACTGAAGCTTTCTTT.

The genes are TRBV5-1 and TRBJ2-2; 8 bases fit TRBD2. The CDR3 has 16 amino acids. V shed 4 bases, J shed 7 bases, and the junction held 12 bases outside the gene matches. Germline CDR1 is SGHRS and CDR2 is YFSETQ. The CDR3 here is CASSLRPSGSIGELFF. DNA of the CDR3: TGCGCCAGCAGCCTGAGGCCCAGCGGGAGTATCGGGGAGCTGTTTTTT.

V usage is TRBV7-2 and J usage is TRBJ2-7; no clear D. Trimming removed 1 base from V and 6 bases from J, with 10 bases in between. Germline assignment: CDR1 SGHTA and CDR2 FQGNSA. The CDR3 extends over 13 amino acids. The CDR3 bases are TGTGCCAGCAGCTTAGGTCGGGTTGGCGAGCAGTACTTC. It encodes CASSLGRVGEQYF.

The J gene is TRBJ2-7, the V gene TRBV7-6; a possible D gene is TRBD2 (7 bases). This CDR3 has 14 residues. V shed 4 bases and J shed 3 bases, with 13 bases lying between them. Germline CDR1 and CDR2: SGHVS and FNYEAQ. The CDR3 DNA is TGTGCCAGCAGCTGGGGGGAGGGGGGCTACGAGCAGTACTTC. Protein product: CASSWGEGGYEQYF.

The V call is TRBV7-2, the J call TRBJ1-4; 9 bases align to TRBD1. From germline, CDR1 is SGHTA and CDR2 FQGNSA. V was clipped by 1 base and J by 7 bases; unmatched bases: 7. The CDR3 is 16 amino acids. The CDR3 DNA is TGTGCCAGCAGCTTAGGTCCGGGACAGGGAGTTGAAAAACTGTTTTTT. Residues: CASSLGPGQGVEKLFF.

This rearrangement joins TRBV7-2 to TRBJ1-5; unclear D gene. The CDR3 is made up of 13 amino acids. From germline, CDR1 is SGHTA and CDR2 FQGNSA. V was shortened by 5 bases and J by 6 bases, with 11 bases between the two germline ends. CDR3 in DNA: TGTGCCAGCAGCCGCGGGAGTTTTCAGCCCCAGCATTTT. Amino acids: CASSRGSFQPQHF.

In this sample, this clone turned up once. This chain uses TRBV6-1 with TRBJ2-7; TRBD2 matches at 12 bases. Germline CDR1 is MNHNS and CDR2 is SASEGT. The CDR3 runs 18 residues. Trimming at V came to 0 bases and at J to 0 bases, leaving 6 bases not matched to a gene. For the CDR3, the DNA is TGTGCCAGCAGTGAAGCATGGACTAGCGGGAAGTCCTCCTACGAGCAGTACTTC. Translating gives CASSEAWTSGKSSYEQYF.

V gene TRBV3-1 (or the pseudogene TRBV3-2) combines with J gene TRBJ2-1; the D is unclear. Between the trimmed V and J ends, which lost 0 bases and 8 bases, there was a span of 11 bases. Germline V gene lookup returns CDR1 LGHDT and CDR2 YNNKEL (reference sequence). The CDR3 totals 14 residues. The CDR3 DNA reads TGTGCCAGCAGCCAAGATCGTGGCGAGGATGAGCAGTTCTTC. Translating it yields CASSQDRGEDEQFF.

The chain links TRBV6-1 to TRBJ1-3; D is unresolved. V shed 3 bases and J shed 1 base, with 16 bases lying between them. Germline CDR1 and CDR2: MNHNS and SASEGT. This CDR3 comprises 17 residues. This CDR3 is CASSDFELALSGNTIYF. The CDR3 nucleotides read TGTGCCAGCAGTGACTTTGAGCTCGCACTTTCTGGAAACACCATATATTTT.

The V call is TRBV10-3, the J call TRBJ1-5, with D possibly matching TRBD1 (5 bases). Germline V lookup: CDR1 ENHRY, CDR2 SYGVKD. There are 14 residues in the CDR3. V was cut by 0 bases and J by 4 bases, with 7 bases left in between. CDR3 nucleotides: TGTGCCATCAGTGAGTCCAGGGAAAATCAGCCCCAGCATTTT. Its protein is CAISESRENQPQHF.

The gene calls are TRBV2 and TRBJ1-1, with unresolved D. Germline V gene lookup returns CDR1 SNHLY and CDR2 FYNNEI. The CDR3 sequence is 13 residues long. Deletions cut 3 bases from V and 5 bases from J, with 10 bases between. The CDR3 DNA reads TGTGCCAGCAGTGAGGCCGGGGAGACTGAAGCTTTCTTT. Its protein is CASSEAGETEAFF.

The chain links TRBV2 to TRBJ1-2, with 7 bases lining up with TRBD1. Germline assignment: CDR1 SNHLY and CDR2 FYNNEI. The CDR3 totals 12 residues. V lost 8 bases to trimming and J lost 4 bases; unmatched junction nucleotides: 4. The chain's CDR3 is CASSGQFYGYTF. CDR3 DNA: TGTGCCAGCTCGGGACAGTTCTATGGCTACACCTTC. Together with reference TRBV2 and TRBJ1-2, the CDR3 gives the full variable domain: EPEVTQTPSHQVTQMGQEVILRCVPISNHLYFYWYRQILGQKVEFLVSFYNNEISEKSEIFDDQFSVERPDGSNFTLKIRSTKLEDSAMYFCASSGQFYGYTFGSGTRLTVV.